A single sample gave rise to the 21 T cell receptor beta chains below, sequenced in a study of T cell changes during pregnancy in multiple sclerosis. Only in-frame clones appear in the TCRdb table, and some are missing; sequencing was by immunoSEQ multiplex PCR. The sample records more than 15,000 clones, 84% being singletons. The sequenced sample was CD8+ T cells from peripheral blood mononuclear cells, obtained in the second trimester of pregnancy. The origin of the receptors is a female donor in good health, enrolled as a control in a pregnancy study.

This clone was observed once. J is TRBJ1-3 and V is TRBV27; a weak D match, TRBD1 (5 bases). V lost 6 bases and J lost 5, with 20 bases in between. Germline V CDR1 and CDR2: MNHEY, SMNVEV (reference sequence). The CDR3 is 16 amino acids. The CDR3 is CASREGQGPSRNTIYF. The CDR3 DNA reads as TGTGCCAGCAGGGAGGGGCAAGGGCCCTCCCGAAACACCATATATTTT.

This clone was detected a few times. The CDR3: CASRNPRWLFF. DNA of the CDR3: TGTGCCAGCAGAAACCCGAGATGGCTGTTTTTT. V gene TRBV9 combines with J gene TRBJ2-2; D gene ambiguous. V dropped 5 bases and J dropped 13 bases, with 12 bases sitting between them. The CDR3 spans 11 residues. The V gene's germline CDR1 is SGDLS and CDR2 YYNGEE.

The V call is TRBV4-3, the J call TRBJ1-2, with D possibly TRBD1 on 5 matching bases. Germline CDR1 is LGHNA and CDR2 is YSLEER. This CDR3 is 14 amino acids long. V lost 4 bases and J lost 3, with 12 bases in between. Here the CDR3 reads CASSPTETDYGYTF. Here the CDR3 DNA reads TGCGCCAGCAGCCCCACCGAGACAGACTATGGCTACACCTTC.

The chain uses TRBV18 and TRBJ2-7; D is unclear. Germline V gene sequence: CDR1 KGHSH, CDR2 LQKENI. The CDR3 contains 15 residues. The V end was cut by 3 bases, the J end by 4 bases, with 16 bases between. The CDR3 nucleotides read TGTGCCAGCTCACCCCCCCGGCAGGCCCATTACGAGCAGTACTTC. This translates into CASSPPRQAHYEQYF.

This chain connects TRBV29-1 to TRBJ2-1; 11 bases map to TRBD2. Germline V gene sequence: CDR1 SQVTM, CDR2 ANQGSEA. The J segment lost 8 bases and the V segment lost 8 bases, leaving 5 bases of the junction unmatched. There are 12 residues in the CDR3. For the CDR3, the DNA is TGCAGCTTACTAGCGGGGGTGGATGAGCAGTTCTTC. This encodes CSLLAGVDEQFF.

This clone was seen only a few times. V and J are TRBV5-6 and TRBJ2-2, with 7 positions matching TRBD1. This CDR3 region has 16 residues. Germline values: CDR1 SGHDT, CDR2 YYEEEE. The V gene end was trimmed by 1 base and the J gene end by 6 bases; junction bases not matched to a gene: 9. CDR3 coding DNA: TGTGCCAGCAGCTTGCTGGGTCAGGGGGAATCCGGGGAGCTGTTTTTT. Amino acids: CASSLLGQGESGELFF. Combining the CDR3 with reference TRBV5-6 and TRBJ2-2 gives the whole variable domain DAGVTQSPTHLIKTRGQQVTLRCSPKSGHDTVSWYQQALGQGPQFIFQYYEEEERQRGNFPDRFSGHQFPNYSSELNVNALLLGDSALYLCASSLLGQGESGELFFGEGSRLTVL.

The chain is built from TRBV7-8 and TRBJ2-7; TRBD1 matches at 7 bases. The V and J ends lost 6 bases and 5 bases, in that order; junction bases with no gene match: 7. Germline CDR1 is SGHVS and CDR2 is FQNEAQ. There are 13 residues in the CDR3. The CDR3 sequence: CASSSTQGNEQYF. The DNA for the CDR3 is TGTGCCAGCAGTTCCACACAGGGGAACGAGCAGTACTTC. Drawing the rest from reference TRBV7-8 and TRBJ2-7, the complete variable domain is GAGVSQSPRYKVAKRGQDVALRCDPISGHVSLFWYQQALGQGPEFLTYFQNEAQLDKSGLPSDRFFAERPEGSVSTLKIQRTQQEDSAVYLCASSSTQGNEQYFGPGTRLTVT.

This chain connects TRBV6-5 to TRBJ1-2; D unclear. CDR1 and CDR2 from the germline V gene are MNHEY and SVGAGI. With 4 bases removed from V and 4 bases from J, the gap between germline ends came to 16 bases. This CDR3 is 15 amino acids long. CDR3 protein: CASSSGQPSGYGYTF. CDR3 bases: TGTGCCAGCAGTTCGGGTCAGCCCAGTGGCTATGGCTACACCTTC.

The rearrangement uses TRBV6-4 and TRBJ2-1; TRBD1 might be the D (6 bases). V was clipped by 8 bases and J by 3 bases, with 11 bases between them. CDR3 length equals 13 residues. The germline V gene has CDR1 MRHNA and CDR2 SNTAGT. The CDR3 here is CASARDNYNEQFF. As DNA, the CDR3 is TGTGCCAGCGCCCGGGACAACTACAATGAGCAGTTCTTC.

The chain combines TRBV15 with TRBJ1-5; the match to TRBD1 covers 7 bases. V was clipped by 6 bases and J by 2 bases; unmatched bases: 4. Germline V CDR1 and CDR2: LNHNV, YYDKDF (reference sequence). The CDR3 sequence is 14 residues long. CDR3 residues: CATSTDRGNQPQHF. The CDR3 region has the DNA TGTGCCACCAGTACCGACAGGGGCAATCAGCCCCAGCATTTT. The variable domain in full, with the rest retrieved from reference TRBV15 and TRBJ1-5, is DAMVIQNPRYQVTQFGKPVTLSCSQTLNHNVMYWYQQKSSQAPKLLFHYYDKDFNNEADTPDNFQSRRPNTSFCFLDIRSPGLGDTAMYLCATSTDRGNQPQHFGDGTRLSIL.

The chain employs TRBV2 and TRBJ1-2, with D possibly being TRBD1 (6 bases). The CDR3 sequence is 11 residues long. Germline V gives CDR1 SNHLY, CDR2 FYNNEI. Trimming removed 5 bases at V and 7 bases at J, with 8 bases between. The CDR3 reads CASSNRAGYTF. In DNA, the CDR3 is TGTGCCAGCAGTAACAGGGCTGGCTACACCTTC.

The rearrangement uses TRBV7-2 and TRBJ2-2; 10 nucleotides match TRBD2. Germline CDR1 is SGHTA and CDR2 is FQGNSA. The ends lost 5 bases at V and 7 bases at J; junction bases unmatched: 7. CDR3 length equals 15 residues. CDR3 coding DNA: TGTGCCAGCAGCGCAGCGGGGGGGAGATTCGGGGAGCTGTTTTTT. This codes for CASSAAGGRFGELFF.

The chain has TRBV11-2 and TRBJ1-1, with D perhaps TRBD1 (5 bases). Germline CDR1 SGHAT, CDR2 FQNNGV. The CDR3 loop spans 12 amino acids. Trimming took 6 bases from V and 10 from J, leaving 15 bases between them. The CDR3 region has the DNA TGTGCCAGCAGAGGTAGCGGGGCAAGAGCTTTCTTT. Amino acids: CASRGSGARAFF.

This clone was counted only a few times. The chain couples TRBV5-4 to TRBJ1-5; the D is unclear. The CDR3 consists of 12 residues. V was pared by 5 bases and J by 6 bases, with 9 bases between. Germline CDR1 is SGHNT and CDR2 is YYREEE (reference sequence). The CDR3 nucleotides are TGTGCCAGCAGTTCCCTCGGTCAGCCCCAGCATTTT. This translates into CASSSLGQPQHF.

The genes are TRBV9 and TRBJ1-2; no reliable D call. This CDR3 comprises 12 residues. The germline V gene has CDR1 SGDLS and CDR2 YYNGEE. Between the trimmed V and J ends, which lost 3 bases and 0 bases, there was a span of 3 bases. The CDR3 spells CASSAANYGYTF. CDR3 in DNA: TGTGCCAGCAGCGCAGCTAACTATGGCTACACCTTC. The full variable domain, completed using reference TRBV9 and TRBJ1-2, is DSGVTQTPKHLITATGQRVTLRCSPRSGDLSVYWYQQSLDQGLQFLIQYYNGEERAKGNILERFSAQQFPDLHSELNLSSLELGDSALYFCASSAANYGYTFGSGTRLTVV.

This chain uses TRBV7-9 with TRBJ2-3; TRBD2 aligns across 9 bases. The CDR3 is made up of 14 amino acids. The germline CDR1 and CDR2 sequences are SEHNR and FQNEAQ (reference sequence). V lost 5 bases, J lost 8 bases, and 8 bases stayed unmatched. In DNA, the CDR3 is TGTGCCAGCAGCGAAAGCAGCGGGGGGTTTACGCAGTATTTT. Translation: CASSESSGGFTQYF.

This CDR3 reads CAIRTSDINTGELFF. CDR3 in DNA: TGTGCCATCAGGACCTCGGACATCAACACCGGGGAGCTGTTTTTT. This chain joins TRBV10-3 and TRBJ2-2, with D tentatively TRBD1 (5 bases). The ends were cut back, 6 bases at V and 2 bases at J, with 13 bases in the middle. This CDR3 comprises 15 residues. Germline CDR1 is ENHRY and CDR2 is SYGVKD.

This clone occurred a few times. The sample has other DNA sequences that encode this CDR3 too. This chain joins TRBV18 and TRBJ2-3, with D unresolved. The CDR3 has 14 amino acids. Per the germline V gene, CDR1 is KGHSH and CDR2 is LQKENI. V was pared by 2 bases and J by 4 bases, with 10 bases between. The CDR3 loop reads CASSPTSSADTQYF. The CDR3 DNA follows: TGTGCCAGCTCACCAACCTCAAGCGCAGATACGCAGTATTTT.

The chain recombines TRBV7-9 with TRBJ2-7, with D possibly matching TRBD1 (7 bases). Germline-derived CDR1 and CDR2 are SEHNR and FQNEAQ (reference sequence). The CDR3 is 17 residues long. V lost 2 bases, J lost 0 bases, and 17 bases lay in between. CDR3 nucleotide sequence: TGTGCCAGCAGCTTATTCCCGGGGGACAGATCCTCCTACGAGCAGTACTTC. The encoded protein is CASSLFPGDRSSYEQYF.

V and J are TRBV7-9 and TRBJ2-2, with 8 bases matching TRBD2. J lost 7 bases, V lost 4 bases, and 8 bases had no gene match. CDR1 and CDR2 from the germline V gene are SEHNR and FQNEAQ (reference sequence). The CDR3 spans 15 residues. CDR3 in DNA: TGTGCCAGCAGCTCCCCGGGACTAGAAGTCGGGGAGCTGTTTTTT. This codes for CASSSPGLEVGELFF.

The V gene is TRBV9, the J gene TRBJ2-7; 8 nucleotides align to TRBD2. V dropped 2 bases and J dropped 0; count of bases not matched to a gene: 4. The CDR3 is 15 residues long. The V gene's germline CDR1 is SGDLS and CDR2 YYNGEE. CDR3 bases: TGTGCCAGCAGCGTGGGCGGGGGGACCTCCTACGAGCAGTACTTC. It translates to CASSVGGGTSYEQYF. The full variable domain, its missing parts supplied by reference TRBV9 and TRBJ2-7, is DSGVTQTPKHLITATGQRVTLRCSPRSGDLSVYWYQQSLDQGLQFLIQYYNGEERAKGNILERFSAQQFPDLHSELNLSSLELGDSALYFCASSVGGGTSYEQYFGPGTRLTVT.